Described below is a single T cell receptor beta chain sequence and its context. What antigen it recognizes has not been identified. This could be a read error, since a much larger clone is one nucleotide away. This CDR3 fails to terminate in the conserved phenylalanine or tryptophan, so it likely reflects a read error. These data belong to a study of blood T cells in healthy people across ages (dated by TCRdb to between 2015 and 2016). Study-wide context: In model experiments, template switching captured roughly one uniquely barcoded TCR beta cDNA molecule for every two T cells. To avoid experimental bias, donors of different ages were distributed randomly across sequencing lanes. The donors were divided into four age groups: young (average around 15 years), middle-aged (about 40), aged (approximately 62) and long-lived (around 80). Using deep sequencing normalized with unique cDNA molecular identifiers, the study measured how TCR beta repertoire diversity changes with age. For two donors (one aged 18 to 30 and one aged 80 or older), the study analyzed two additional independent replicas of 1 million unique cDNA reads from the same blood draw. Paper-wide results and their limitations: There was a strong correlation between observed TCR beta diversity and the percentage of naive T cells measured by flow cytometry. Because donor CMV infection status was unknown, age-related changes in expanded clonotypes were potentially confounded. Estimates of total diversity from one million sequenced T cells were regarded as lower bounds and underestimates. The long-lived group showed more naive CD4+ T cells, fewer expanded clones and increased TCR diversity than the aged group, suggesting age selection. Conclusive comparison of naive and antigen-experienced compartments was prevented by the profiling of bulk unsorted PBMCs. As age increased, observed TCR beta diversity per million T cells dropped in a roughly linear way, and a significant reduction was already evident by age 40.

The library was produced with 5' RACE. Sequenced using an Illumina HiSeq 2500. A second PCR of roughly 6 to 12 cycles was run with a J-beta primer mix and a sample-barcoded 5' primer. Each TCR beta cDNA molecule received a unique molecular identifier from a template-switch 5' adaptor carrying 12 random nucleotides. Each sample yielded at least 2.5 million CDR3-containing paired-end reads. First-strand cDNA was synthesized from all RNA with the Mint cDNA synthesis kit, primed by a TRBC-specific oligonucleotide. After uracil-DNA glycosylase treatment, a first 18-cycle PCR used universal primers M1SS and BC2_uni_R on all cDNA. The authors processed their data as follows. For normalization, 1 million high-quality reads were randomly selected from each sample, with every read carrying a distinct molecular identifier. Instead of being binned into consensus sequences, reads that shared molecular identifiers were thrown out. MiTCR, with a Q25 quality threshold and the strictest error-elimination algorithm, was used for CDR3 identification, clonotype clustering and error correction. Lower-bound total TCR beta diversity was estimated with a nonparametric unseen species model using Euler transformation. Starting from the raw public reads, TCRdb applied fastp trimming at Q25, assembled clones with MiXCR and retained in-frame beta chains. Each entry merges the rows of one CDR3 protein and shows their most common DNA and genes. The V and J calls come from TCRdb's annotation, not from the publication. The sample yields hundreds of thousands of distinct CDR3 sequences; around 50% were counted once. The ten largest clones add up to about 13% of the sample.

The germline V gene gives CDR1 as SNHLY and CDR2 as FYNNEI. Counting both end residues, the CDR3 totals 13 amino acids. Only the CDR3 portion is preserved as DNA: 39 bases, with reading frame beginning at the first base. V trim: 6 bases; J trim: 6 bases; unmatched bases: 5. Donors were approximately 42 systemically healthy Caucasian individuals from Russia aged roughly 6 to 90 years. Roughly 9 milliliters of peripheral blood were drawn from each donor into EDTA-treated Vacutainer tubes. PBMCs were isolated by Ficoll-Paque density-gradient centrifugation, with at least 6 million obtained per sample. Trizol reagent was used to extract total RNA from the PBMCs, yielding at least 6 micrograms per sample. For every donor, flow cytometry on a PBMC aliquot measured the percentage of naive CD45RAhigh/CD27high T cells.

The V and J segments used are TRBV2 and TRBJ2-3; the central 8 bases match TRBD1. The clonotype was recovered from a woman of 80 years or more in good health. Sequenced sample: blood. The CDR3 region reads CASSPRQGDTQYL. The nucleotide sequence reads as follows: TGTGCCAGCAGCCCAAGACAGGGGGATACGCAGTATTTA.